Listed here is a single TCR beta chain. Construction of naive CD8 libraries employed about 18,000 to 1,000,000 sorted cells together with 10%, 30% or 50% RNA. The sample originates from a study of molecular identifiers for immune sequencing clone quantification. Losses at the gene ends were 1 base for V and 7 bases for J; bases not matched to a gene: 7. The CDR3 sequence is 15 residues long. Looked up from germline, CDR1 is LGHNT and CDR2 is FRNRAP. Via MiXCR, TCRdb re-called the PCR reads, giving one row per CDR3 protein. Altogether around 470,000 distinct CDR3 sequences are present, roughly 23% being singletons, with the ten largest covering 0.84%.

Sequenced: naive CD8+ T cells from blood, with Jurkat cell RNA spiked in. Documented subset: FACS-sorted CD8+CD4-CCR7+CD45RA+ naive T cells. The chain employs TRBV12-5 and TRBJ2-1, with 7 bases lining up with TRBD1. This receptor was taken from a human donor in good health. Some libraries in this study had Jurkat cell RNA spiked in. The CDR3 DNA reads as TGTGCTAGTGGTTTGGAAAGGGGGCGAAGGAATGAGCAGTTCTTC. Its protein product is CASGLERGRRNEQFF. Full variable domain (outside the CDR3, taken from reference TRBV12-5 and TRBJ2-1): DARVTQTPRHKVTEMGQEVTMRCQPILGHNTVFWYRQTMMQGLELLAYFRNRAPLDDSGMPKDRFSAEMPDATLATLKIQPSEPRDSAVYFCASGLERGRRNEQFFGPGTRLTVL.